These T cell receptor beta chains were read from a single sample in a study of blood T cells in healthy people across ages. TCRdb re-called the 5' RACE reads through MiXCR, storing one row per CDR3 protein. In the table there are about 1 million distinct CDR3 sequences, 40% to 50% of which are singletons. The sample comprised blood. The receptors shown here come from a woman aged 55-69 years in good health. Both conserved end residues are part of each CDR3. The order of the fields is clone size, V gene, D gene, J gene, CDR3 DNA, CDR3 protein. The D gene is left open where the match is weak. Size is omitted from some rows. Given values are once, few, many or a class for expanded clones.

abundance: few
v_gene: TRBV15
d_gene: .
j_gene: TRBJ1-2
CDR3nt: TGTGCCACCAGCAGCGCACGGGCAGCTAACTATGGCTACACCTTC
CDR3aa: CATSSARAANYGYTF

abundance: .
v_gene: TRBV27
d_gene: TRBD1
j_gene: TRBJ2-7
CDR3nt: TGTGCCAGCAGTTCCGACGAGACAGGGCCGATCTACGAGCAGTACTTC
CDR3aa: CASSSDETGPIYEQYF

abundance: .
v_gene: TRBV6-6
d_gene: TRBD1
j_gene: TRBJ2-7
CDR3nt: TGTGCCAGCAGAGGGGGACAGGGGGCTCCATACGAGCAGTACTTC
CDR3aa: CASRGGQGAPYEQYF

abundance: .
v_gene: TRBV28
d_gene: .
j_gene: TRBJ2-3
CDR3nt: TGTGCCAGCAGTTTTAGCGGAGCCGGCACAGATACGCAGTATTTT
CDR3aa: CASSFSGAGTDTQYF

abundance: .
v_gene: TRBV9
d_gene: .
j_gene: TRBJ1-1
CDR3nt: TGTGCCAGCAGCCCCCACTCTGGGGCTACGAACACTGAAGCTTTCTTT
CDR3aa: CASSPHSGATNTEAFF

abundance: .
v_gene: TRBV3-1
d_gene: .
j_gene: TRBJ2-4
CDR3nt: TGTGCCAGCGGCCCGGACGGGGCGGTTCAGTACTTC
CDR3aa: CASGPDGAVQYF

abundance: .
v_gene: TRBV11-2
d_gene: .
j_gene: TRBJ1-2
CDR3nt: TGTGCCAGCAGCTTTGGCGAAGGAAACCCAAACTATGGCTACACCTTC
CDR3aa: CASSFGEGNPNYGYTF

abundance: .
v_gene: TRBV6-5
d_gene: TRBD2
j_gene: TRBJ2-1
CDR3nt: TGTGCCAGCAGTTACTCGAATAGCGGGGCCTACAATGAGCAGTTCTTC
CDR3aa: CASSYSNSGAYNEQFF

abundance: .
v_gene: TRBV7-9
d_gene: TRBD1
j_gene: TRBJ1-2
CDR3nt: TGTGCCAGCAGCTTAGGCGAGACAGGGGCAATTTTCTATGGCTACACCTTC
CDR3aa: CASSLGETGAIFYGYTF

abundance: .
v_gene: TRBV14
d_gene: .
j_gene: TRBJ2-5
CDR3nt: TGTGCCAGCAGCCAGCGGGTGCCACGCATGGGGGAGACCCAGTACTTC
CDR3aa: CASSQRVPRMGETQYF

abundance: .
v_gene: TRBV10-1
d_gene: .
j_gene: TRBJ2-1
CDR3nt: TGCGCCAGCAGTGAGTCAGGACGAGGTCTGTTCTTC
CDR3aa: CASSESGRGLFF

abundance: .
v_gene: TRBV4-1
d_gene: .
j_gene: TRBJ2-4
CDR3nt: TGCGCCGGCAGCCAAGAAGGAGTCAATCTAAAAAACATTCAGTACTTC
CDR3aa: CAGSQEGVNLKNIQYF

abundance: .
v_gene: TRBV20-1
d_gene: .
j_gene: TRBJ2-1
CDR3nt: TGCAGTGCTAGAGTAACTAACTATGAGCAGTTCTTC
CDR3aa: CSARVTNYEQFF

abundance: .
v_gene: TRBV20-1
d_gene: .
j_gene: TRBJ2-3
CDR3nt: TGCAGTGCTCCCTTTCTGAGCGCTAGCACAGATACGCAGTATTTT
CDR3aa: CSAPFLSASTDTQYF

abundance: .
v_gene: TRBV10-1
d_gene: .
j_gene: TRBJ2-5
CDR3nt: TGCGCCAGCAGTGAGGGAGGGCCCGGTGAGACCCAGTACTTC
CDR3aa: CASSEGGPGETQYF

abundance: few
v_gene: TRBV9
d_gene: .
j_gene: TRBJ2-5
CDR3nt: TGTGCCAGCAGCCCCCGCGGTCGGAGGAACCAAGAGACCCAGTACTTC
CDR3aa: CASSPRGRRNQETQYF

abundance: .
v_gene: TRBV7-2
d_gene: .
j_gene: TRBJ2-5
CDR3nt: TGTGCCAGCAGCCTACTTGCACTAGTTTTAGAGACCCAGTACTTC
CDR3aa: CASSLLALVLETQYF

abundance: .
v_gene: TRBV3-1
d_gene: TRBD2
j_gene: TRBJ2-7
CDR3nt: TGTGCCAGCAGCCAAGACCCACTAGCGGGGTACGAGCAGTACTTC
CDR3aa: CASSQDPLAGYEQYF

abundance: many
v_gene: TRBV20-1
d_gene: TRBD2
j_gene: TRBJ2-1
CDR3nt: TGCAGTGCTAGTAAGATAGCGGGAGGGGTTGAGCAGTTCTTC
CDR3aa: CSASKIAGGVEQFF

abundance: .
v_gene: TRBV20-1
d_gene: TRBD1
j_gene: TRBJ2-5
CDR3nt: TGCAGTGCTGAGGGGACAGGGGGTCGGGAGACCCAGTACTTC
CDR3aa: CSAEGTGGRETQYF

abundance: many
v_gene: TRBV3-1
d_gene: .
j_gene: TRBJ2-5
CDR3nt: TGTGCCAGCAGCCAAGATCCGGAAGAGACCCAGTACTTC
CDR3aa: CASSQDPEETQYF

abundance: .
v_gene: TRBV15
d_gene: TRBD1
j_gene: TRBJ2-3
CDR3nt: TGTGCCACCAGCAGAGACAGGGGGCTCGCAGATACGCAGTATTTT
CDR3aa: CATSRDRGLADTQYF

abundance: .
v_gene: TRBV28
d_gene: .
j_gene: TRBJ1-5
CDR3nt: TGTGCCAGCACCGTCCCGACGGGCCAGCCCCAGCATTTT
CDR3aa: CASTVPTGQPQHF

abundance: .
v_gene: TRBV7-2
d_gene: .
j_gene: TRBJ2-3
CDR3nt: TGTGCCAGCAGCTTAGGCTCCCGGGTAGATACGCAGTATTTT
CDR3aa: CASSLGSRVDTQYF

abundance: few
v_gene: TRBV14
d_gene: .
j_gene: TRBJ2-2
CDR3nt: TGTGCCAGCAGCCTAAATTTGGTAGCGGTGAACACCGGGGAGCTGTTTTTT
CDR3aa: CASSLNLVAVNTGELFF

abundance: .
v_gene: TRBV4-1
d_gene: TRBD1
j_gene: TRBJ1-2
CDR3nt: TGCGCCAGCAGCTCAATCGGACAGGGTCCTGGCTACACCTTC
CDR3aa: CASSSIGQGPGYTF

abundance: .
v_gene: TRBV10-1
d_gene: .
j_gene: TRBJ2-7
CDR3nt: TGCGCCAGGGGGTCGGGGGAGTCCTACAATGAGCAGTACTTC
CDR3aa: CARGSGESYNEQYF

abundance: .
v_gene: TRBV15
d_gene: .
j_gene: TRBJ2-3
CDR3nt: TGTGCCACCAGCAGGGCCCGGGGAGATACGCAGTATTTT
CDR3aa: CATSRARGDTQYF

abundance: .
v_gene: TRBV28
d_gene: TRBD2
j_gene: TRBJ2-7
CDR3nt: TGTGCCAGCACCTATAGCGGGAGTAACTACGAGCAGTACTTC
CDR3aa: CASTYSGSNYEQYF

abundance: few
v_gene: TRBV9
d_gene: .
j_gene: TRBJ2-7
CDR3nt: TGTGCCAGCAGCGTAGCCCAGGGGATATACGAGCAGTACTTC
CDR3aa: CASSVAQGIYEQYF

abundance: .
v_gene: TRBV6-5
d_gene: .
j_gene: TRBJ2-3
CDR3nt: TGTGCCAGCAGTTGGACCCACACAGATACGCAGTATTTT
CDR3aa: CASSWTHTDTQYF

abundance: .
v_gene: TRBV5-3
d_gene: TRBD1
j_gene: TRBJ2-6
CDR3nt: TGTGCCAGCAGCTTGAGGAACAGGGGTGACTCTGGGGCCAACGTCCTGACTTTC
CDR3aa: CASSLRNRGDSGANVLTF

abundance: .
v_gene: TRBV9
d_gene: .
j_gene: TRBJ2-1
CDR3nt: TGTGCCGCTAGCGTAGGGGACAGCGCCTTAAATGAGCAGTTCTTC
CDR3aa: CAASVGDSALNEQFF

abundance: .
v_gene: TRBV7-8
d_gene: TRBD2
j_gene: TRBJ2-7
CDR3nt: TGTGCCAGCAGCTTAGAACTAGCGGAGGGGAATGAGCAGTACTTC
CDR3aa: CASSLELAEGNEQYF

abundance: .
v_gene: TRBV3-1
d_gene: TRBD1
j_gene: TRBJ2-1
CDR3nt: TGTGCCAGCAGTGCGGACAGGGTAGAGACCCAGTTCTTC
CDR3aa: CASSADRVETQFF

abundance: .
v_gene: TRBV15
d_gene: .
j_gene: TRBJ2-7
CDR3nt: TGTGCCACCAGCAGACCTAACAGGGGGGGCGAGCAGTACTTC
CDR3aa: CATSRPNRGGEQYF

abundance: few
v_gene: TRBV28
d_gene: .
j_gene: TRBJ2-5
CDR3nt: TGTGCCAGCACCGCCGGACAGCCTCGAGAGGCCCAGTACTTC
CDR3aa: CASTAGQPREAQYF

abundance: .
v_gene: TRBV5-1
d_gene: .
j_gene: TRBJ1-6
CDR3nt: TGCGCCAGCAGCCCGGATGGGATTATCAGCTCCTATAATTCACCCCTCCACTTT
CDR3aa: CASSPDGIISSYNSPLHF

abundance: .
v_gene: TRBV5-6
d_gene: TRBD2
j_gene: TRBJ2-3
CDR3nt: TGTGCCAGCAGCCCCCTTCCTAGCGGGAGGTCAGATACGCAGTATTTT
CDR3aa: CASSPLPSGRSDTQYF

abundance: .
v_gene: TRBV6-5
d_gene: .
j_gene: TRBJ1-1
CDR3nt: TGTGCCAGCAGTTTCCAAACGAACACTGAAGCTTTCTTT
CDR3aa: CASSFQTNTEAFF

abundance: .
v_gene: TRBV2
d_gene: .
j_gene: TRBJ2-5
CDR3nt: TGTGCCAGCAGTCTTGACGGGGGCGGCGAAGAGACCCAGTACTTC
CDR3aa: CASSLDGGGEETQYF